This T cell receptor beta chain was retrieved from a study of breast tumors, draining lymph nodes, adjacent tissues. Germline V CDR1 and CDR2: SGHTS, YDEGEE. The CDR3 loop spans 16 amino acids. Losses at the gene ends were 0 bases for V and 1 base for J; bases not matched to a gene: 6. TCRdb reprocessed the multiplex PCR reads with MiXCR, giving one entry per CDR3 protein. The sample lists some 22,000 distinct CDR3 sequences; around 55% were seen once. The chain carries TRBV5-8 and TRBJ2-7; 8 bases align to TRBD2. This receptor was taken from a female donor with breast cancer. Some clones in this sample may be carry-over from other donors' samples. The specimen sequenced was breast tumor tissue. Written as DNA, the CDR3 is TGTGCCAGCAGCTTGGGGCGACCGGGGGGGTCCTACGAGCAGTACTTC. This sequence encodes CASSLGRPGGSYEQYF.